The entry that follows covers one TCR beta chain sequence. Its antigen is not known. Repertoires were generated with immunoSEQ multiplex PCR, while TCRdb's copy carries only in-frame clones and drops some. The sample includes tens of thousands of clones, approximately 68% seen only once; the top ten take 19%. This entry is derived from a study of CD4 T cells in relation to SARS-CoV-2 and coronaviruses. Unexposed donor CD4+ T cells date from about 2011-2018, before the COVID-19 pandemic. Isolation of CD4+ T cells took place after about 10 days in culture. Cells permitting, SARS-CoV-2 S/N and four cold-coronavirus spikes were tested on unexposed-donor CD4+ T cells. This TCR came from a human donor in good health. Sequenced material: CD4+ T cells from PBMCs, cultured in vitro.

CDR3 sequence: CASSQDLTGGFRYEQYF. The CDR3 DNA follows: TGCGCCAGCAGCCAAGACCTCACAGGGGGCTTTCGCTACGAGCAGTACTTC. The chain carries TRBV4-3 and TRBJ2-7; 9 bases are a match to TRBD1. CDR1 and CDR2 from the germline V gene are LGHNA and YSLEER. The trim removed 0 bases at V and 3 bases at J, leaving 9 bases unmatched. The CDR3 runs 17 residues.